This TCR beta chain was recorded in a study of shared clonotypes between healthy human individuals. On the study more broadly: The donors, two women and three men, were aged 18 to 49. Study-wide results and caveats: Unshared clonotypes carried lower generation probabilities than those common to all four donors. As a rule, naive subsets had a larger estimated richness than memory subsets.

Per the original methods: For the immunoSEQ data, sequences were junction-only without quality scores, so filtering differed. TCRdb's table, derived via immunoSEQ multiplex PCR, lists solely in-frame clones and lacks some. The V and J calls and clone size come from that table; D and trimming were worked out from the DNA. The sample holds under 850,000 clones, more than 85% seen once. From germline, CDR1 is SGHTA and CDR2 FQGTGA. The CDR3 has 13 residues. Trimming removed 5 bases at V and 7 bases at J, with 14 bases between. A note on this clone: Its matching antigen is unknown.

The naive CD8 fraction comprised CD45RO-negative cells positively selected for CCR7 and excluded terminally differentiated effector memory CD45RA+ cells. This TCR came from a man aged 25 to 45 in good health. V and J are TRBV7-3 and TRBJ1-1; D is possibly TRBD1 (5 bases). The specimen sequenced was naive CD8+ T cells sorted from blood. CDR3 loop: CASSPGPLSEAFF. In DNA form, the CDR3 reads TGTGCCAGCAGCCCAGGGCCTCTGAGTGAAGCTTTCTTT.